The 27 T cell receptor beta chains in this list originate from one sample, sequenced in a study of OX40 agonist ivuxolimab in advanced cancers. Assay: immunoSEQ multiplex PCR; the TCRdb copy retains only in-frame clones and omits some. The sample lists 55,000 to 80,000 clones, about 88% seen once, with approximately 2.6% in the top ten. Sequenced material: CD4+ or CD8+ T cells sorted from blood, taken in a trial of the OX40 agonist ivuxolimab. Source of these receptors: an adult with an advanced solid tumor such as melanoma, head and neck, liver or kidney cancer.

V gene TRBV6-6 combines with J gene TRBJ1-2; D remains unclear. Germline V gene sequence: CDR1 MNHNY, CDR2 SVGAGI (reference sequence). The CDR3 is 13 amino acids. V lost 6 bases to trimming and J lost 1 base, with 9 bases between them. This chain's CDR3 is CASSVDRNYGYTF. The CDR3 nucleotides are TGTGCCAGCAGCGTCGACCGTAACTATGGCTACACCTTC.

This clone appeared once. The CDR3 loop reads CAGGEGGNQPQHF. The CDR3 DNA sequence: TGTGCCGGAGGGGAGGGGGGGAATCAGCCCCAGCATTTT. This chain connects TRBV6-1 to TRBJ1-5; possible D gene TRBD1, 6 bases. CDR3 length: 13 residues. V lost 11 bases and J 4 bases, leaving 15 bases between the germline ends. Germline V CDR1 and CDR2: MNHNS, SASEGT.

This CDR3 reads CASSSGPLAGNTIYF. CDR3 coding DNA: TGCGCCAGCAGCTCGGGGCCTCTAGCTGGAAACACCATATATTTT. This chain links TRBV5-1 with TRBJ1-3; D is possibly TRBD1 (5 bases). In germline, CDR1 is SGHRS, CDR2 YFSETQ. The CDR3 sequence is 15 residues long. Trimming shortened V by 3 bases and J by 2 bases, and 12 bases separated the two germline ends.

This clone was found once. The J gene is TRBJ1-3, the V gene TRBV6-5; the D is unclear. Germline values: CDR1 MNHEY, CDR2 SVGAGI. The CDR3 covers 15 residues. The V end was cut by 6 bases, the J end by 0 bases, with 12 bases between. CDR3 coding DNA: TGTGCCAGCAGATGGACGGAGATCTCTGGAAACACCATATATTTT. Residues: CASRWTEISGNTIYF.

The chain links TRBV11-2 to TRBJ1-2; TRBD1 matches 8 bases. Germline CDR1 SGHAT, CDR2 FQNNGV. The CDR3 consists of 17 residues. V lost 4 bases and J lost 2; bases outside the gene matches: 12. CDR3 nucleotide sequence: TGTGCCAGCAGCTCCCCCGGACAGGGAGTACGGAACTATGGCTACACCTTC. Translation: CASSSPGQGVRNYGYTF.

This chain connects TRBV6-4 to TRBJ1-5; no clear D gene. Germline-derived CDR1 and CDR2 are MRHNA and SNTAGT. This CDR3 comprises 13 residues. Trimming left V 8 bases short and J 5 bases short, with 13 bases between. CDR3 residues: CASSRGGDQPQHF. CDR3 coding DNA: TGTGCCAGCTCTCGCGGTGGCGATCAGCCCCAGCATTTT.

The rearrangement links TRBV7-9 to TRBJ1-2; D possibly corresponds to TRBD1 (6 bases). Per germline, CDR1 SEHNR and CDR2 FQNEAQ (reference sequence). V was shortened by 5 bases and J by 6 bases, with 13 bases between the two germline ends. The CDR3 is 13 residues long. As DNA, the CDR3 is TGTGCCAGCAGCCGACAGGTTTTGGATGGCTACACCTTC. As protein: CASSRQVLDGYTF.

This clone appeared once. DNA of the CDR3: TGTGCCAGCAGTGAGACAGTCTCAGTGACTGAAGCTTTCTTT. It is translated as CASSETVSVTEAFF. This rearrangement joins TRBV6-1 to TRBJ1-1; D might be TRBD1 (5 bases). Trimming shortened V by 3 bases and J by 5 bases, and 13 bases separated the two germline ends. The CDR3 extends over 14 amino acids. The germline gives CDR1 MNHNS, CDR2 SASEGT.

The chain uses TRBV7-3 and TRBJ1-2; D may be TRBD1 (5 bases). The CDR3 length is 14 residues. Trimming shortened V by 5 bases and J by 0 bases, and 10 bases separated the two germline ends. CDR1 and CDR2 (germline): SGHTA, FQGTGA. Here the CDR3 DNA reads TGTGCCAGCAGCCCGGGGGGAGCTAACTATGGCTACACCTTC. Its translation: CASSPGGANYGYTF.

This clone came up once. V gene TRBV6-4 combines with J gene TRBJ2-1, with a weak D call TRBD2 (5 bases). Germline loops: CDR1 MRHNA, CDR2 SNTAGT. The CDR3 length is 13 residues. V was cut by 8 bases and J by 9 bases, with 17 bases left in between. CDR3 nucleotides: TGTGCCAGCCCGGACTCCCTCCCAGGTGAGCAGTTCTTC. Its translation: CASPDSLPGEQFF.

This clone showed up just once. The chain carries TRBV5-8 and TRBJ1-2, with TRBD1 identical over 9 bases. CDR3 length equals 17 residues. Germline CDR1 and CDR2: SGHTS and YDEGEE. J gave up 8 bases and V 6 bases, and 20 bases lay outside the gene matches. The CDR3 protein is CASILAPGQGSRGGYTF. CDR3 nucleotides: TGTGCCAGCATCCTCGCTCCGGGACAGGGATCCCGGGGGGGCTACACCTTC.

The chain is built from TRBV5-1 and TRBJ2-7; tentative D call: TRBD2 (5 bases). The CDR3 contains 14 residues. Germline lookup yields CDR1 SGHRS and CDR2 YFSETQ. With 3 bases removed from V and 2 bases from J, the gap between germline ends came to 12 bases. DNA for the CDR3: TGCGCCAGCAGCTCGGACTTAAACCCCTACGAGCAGTACTTC. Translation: CASSSDLNPYEQYF.

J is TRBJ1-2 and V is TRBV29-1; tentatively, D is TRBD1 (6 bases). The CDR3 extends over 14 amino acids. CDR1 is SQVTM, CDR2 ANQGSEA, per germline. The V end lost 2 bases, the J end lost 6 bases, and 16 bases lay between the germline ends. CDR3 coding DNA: TGCAGCGTTGAAAAGTCAGTACAGGGAGATGGCTACACCTTC. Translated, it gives CSVEKSVQGDGYTF.

The CDR3 region has the DNA TGTGCCAGCAGTTTAAGAAGCGTTTCCTACGAGCAGTACTTC. Translating gives CASSLRSVSYEQYF. V gene TRBV28 combines with J gene TRBJ2-7; D gene uncertain. Trimming left V 2 bases short and J 1 base short, with 9 bases between. This CDR3 comprises 14 residues. Germline CDR1 and CDR2: MDHEN and SYDVKM.

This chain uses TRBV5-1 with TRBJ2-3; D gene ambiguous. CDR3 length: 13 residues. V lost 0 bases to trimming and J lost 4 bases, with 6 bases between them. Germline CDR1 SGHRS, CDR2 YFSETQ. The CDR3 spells CASSLASADTQYF. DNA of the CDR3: TGCGCCAGCAGCTTGGCCTCTGCAGATACGCAGTATTTT.

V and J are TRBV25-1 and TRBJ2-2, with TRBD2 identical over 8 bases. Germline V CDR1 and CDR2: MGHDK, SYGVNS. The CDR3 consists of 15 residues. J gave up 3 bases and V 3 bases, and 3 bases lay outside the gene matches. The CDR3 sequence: CASSDSSGHTGELFF. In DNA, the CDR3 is TGTGCCAGCAGTGATTCTAGCGGGCACACCGGGGAGCTGTTTTTT.

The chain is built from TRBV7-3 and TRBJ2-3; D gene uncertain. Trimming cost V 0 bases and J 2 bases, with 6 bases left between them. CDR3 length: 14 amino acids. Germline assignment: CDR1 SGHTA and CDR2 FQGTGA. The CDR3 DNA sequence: TGTGCCAGCAGCTTAACCGGTCCCACAGATACGCAGTATTTT. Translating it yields CASSLTGPTDTQYF.

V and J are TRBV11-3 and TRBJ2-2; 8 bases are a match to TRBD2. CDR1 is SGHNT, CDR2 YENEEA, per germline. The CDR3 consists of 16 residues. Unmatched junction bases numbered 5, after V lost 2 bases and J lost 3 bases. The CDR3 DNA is TGTGCCAGCAGCTTATCACGGGGGGGCCACACCGGGGAGCTGTTTTTT. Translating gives CASSLSRGGHTGELFF.

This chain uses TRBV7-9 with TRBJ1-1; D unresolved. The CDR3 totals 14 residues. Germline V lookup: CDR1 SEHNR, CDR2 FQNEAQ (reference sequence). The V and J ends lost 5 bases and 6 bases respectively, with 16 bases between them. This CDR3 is CASSPPLARPEAFF. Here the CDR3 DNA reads TGTGCCAGCAGCCCCCCCCTAGCCAGGCCTGAAGCTTTCTTT.

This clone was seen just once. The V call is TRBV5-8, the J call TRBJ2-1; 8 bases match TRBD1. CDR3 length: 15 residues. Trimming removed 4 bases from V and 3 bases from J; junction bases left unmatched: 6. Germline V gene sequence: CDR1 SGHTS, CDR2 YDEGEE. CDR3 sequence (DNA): TGTGCCAGCAGCGAAGGGACAGGCCTCTACAATGAGCAGTTCTTC. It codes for CASSEGTGLYNEQFF.

CDR3 coding DNA: TGTGCCTGGAGTGTTCAGGGGGGGAACAATGAGCAGTTCTTC. Its protein is CAWSVQGGNNEQFF. The genes are TRBV30 and TRBJ2-1, with D perhaps given as TRBD1 or TRBD2 (7 bases each). This CDR3 contains 14 residues. V was clipped by 0 bases and J by 5 bases, with 11 bases between them. Germline lookup yields CDR1 GTSNPN and CDR2 SVGIG (reference sequence).

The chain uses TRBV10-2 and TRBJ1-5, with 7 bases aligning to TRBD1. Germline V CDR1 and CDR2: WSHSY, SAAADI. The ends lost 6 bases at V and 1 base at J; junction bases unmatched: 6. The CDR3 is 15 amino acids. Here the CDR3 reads CASSLGTASNQPQHF. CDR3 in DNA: TGCGCCAGCAGCCTAGGGACAGCCAGCAATCAGCCCCAGCATTTT.

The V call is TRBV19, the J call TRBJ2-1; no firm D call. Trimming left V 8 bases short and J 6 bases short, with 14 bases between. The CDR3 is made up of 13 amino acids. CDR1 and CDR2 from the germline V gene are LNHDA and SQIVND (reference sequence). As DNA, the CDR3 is TGTGCCAGTTCAGCTAGGCAGACCAATGAGCAGTTCTTC. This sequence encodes CASSARQTNEQFF.

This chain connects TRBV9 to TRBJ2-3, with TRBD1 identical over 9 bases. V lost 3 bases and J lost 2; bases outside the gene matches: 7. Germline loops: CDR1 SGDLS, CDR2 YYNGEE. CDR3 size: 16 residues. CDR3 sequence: CASSARTGDNTDTQYF. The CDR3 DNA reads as TGTGCCAGCAGCGCCCGGACAGGGGACAACACAGATACGCAGTATTTT.

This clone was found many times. CDR3 loop: CASSLDSYGYTF. As DNA, the CDR3 is TGTGCCAGCAGCTTGGACAGTTATGGCTACACCTTC. V is TRBV5-4 and J is TRBJ1-2, with unresolved D. The V end lost 0 bases, the J end lost 5 bases, and 5 bases lay between the germline ends. CDR1 and CDR2 (germline): SGHNT, YYREEE (reference sequence). The CDR3 totals 12 residues.

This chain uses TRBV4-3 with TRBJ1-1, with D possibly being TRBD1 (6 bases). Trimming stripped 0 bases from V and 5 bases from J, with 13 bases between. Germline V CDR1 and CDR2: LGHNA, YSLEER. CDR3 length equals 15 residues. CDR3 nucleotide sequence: TGCGCCAGCAGCCAAGAAGGAGACAGGAGAACTGAAGCTTTCTTT. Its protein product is CASSQEGDRRTEAFF.

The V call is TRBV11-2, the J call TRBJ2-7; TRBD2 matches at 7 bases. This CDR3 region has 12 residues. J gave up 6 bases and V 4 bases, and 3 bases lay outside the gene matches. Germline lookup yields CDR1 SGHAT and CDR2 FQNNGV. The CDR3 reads CASSWGGSEQYF. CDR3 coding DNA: TGTGCCAGCAGCTGGGGGGGGAGCGAGCAGTACTTC.